Shown below are 32 T cell receptor beta chains from a single sample sequenced in a study of blood T cell repertoires in COVID-19. Produced via immunoSEQ multiplex PCR; TCRdb's table is partial and in-frame only. Here the sample spans 65,000 to 95,000 clones, 80% to 90% being singletons. Sequenced: peripheral blood. The receptors were sampled from an elderly man with acute or convalescent COVID-19.

The CDR3 DNA is TGTGCCAGTAGTGTGACGGGACTAGCGGGTGGGACCGGGGAGCTGTTTTTT. Translation: CASSVTGLAGGTGELFF. The V call is TRBV19, the J call TRBJ2-2; 12 positions match TRBD2. V shed 5 bases, J shed 5 bases, and the junction held 9 bases outside the gene matches. Per the germline V gene, CDR1 is LNHDA and CDR2 is SQIVND (reference sequence). CDR3 length: 17 residues. Using reference TRBV19 and TRBJ2-2 for the parts outside the CDR3, the full variable domain is DGGITQSPKYLFRKEGQNVTLSCEQNLNHDAMYWYRQDPGQGLRLIYYSQIVNDFQKGDIAEGYSVSREKKESFPLTVTSAQKNPTAFYLCASSVTGLAGGTGELFFGEGSRLTVL.

The chain combines TRBV10-3 with TRBJ1-1; D uncertain. Germline V gene data show CDR1 as ENHRY and CDR2 as SYGVKD. V lost 7 bases and J lost 5, with 11 bases in between. The length of the CDR3 is 12 residues. Here the CDR3 DNA reads TGTGCCATCAATGGCGGGCAGACTGAAGCTTTCTTT. Its translation is CAINGGQTEAFF.

The chain is built from TRBV5-1 and TRBJ2-5; TRBD2 agrees at 10 bases. Germline CDR1 SGHRS, CDR2 YFSETQ. This CDR3 is built from 15 residues. V dropped 4 bases and J dropped 4; count of bases not matched to a gene: 7. CDR3 in DNA: TGCGCCAGCAGCCAAGGGACTAGCGCCCCAGAGACCCAGTACTTC. It translates to CASSQGTSAPETQYF.

The chain uses TRBV25-1 and TRBJ2-5, with D perhaps matching TRBD2 (6 bases). Germline CDR1 MGHDK, CDR2 SYGVNS. The CDR3 has 14 amino acids. V shed 1 base and J shed 5 bases, with 11 bases lying between them. CDR3 amino acids: CASSELMAGETQYF. CDR3 bases: TGTGCCAGCAGTGAATTAATGGCGGGGGAGACCCAGTACTTC.

The genes are TRBV12-5 and TRBJ1-2, with D possibly matching TRBD1 (5 bases). CDR1 is LGHNT, CDR2 FRNRAP, per germline. Between the trimmed V and J ends, which lost 7 bases and 2 bases, there was a span of 11 bases. CDR3 length: 13 residues. This chain's CDR3 is CASAKTENYGYTF. The CDR3 nucleotides read TGTGCTAGTGCTAAGACAGAGAACTATGGCTACACCTTC. The whole variable domain, filled in from reference TRBV12-5 and TRBJ1-2, reads DARVTQTPRHKVTEMGQEVTMRCQPILGHNTVFWYRQTMMQGLELLAYFRNRAPLDDSGMPKDRFSAEMPDATLATLKIQPSEPRDSAVYFCASAKTENYGYTFGSGTRLTVV.

The rearrangement joins TRBV6-2 or TRBV6-3 to TRBJ2-2; possibly TRBD1 for D (6 bases). This CDR3 has 16 residues. V lost 6 bases, J lost 3 bases, and 17 bases lay in between. Germline loops: CDR1 MNHEY, CDR2 SVGEGT. The CDR3 protein is CASSPFRGAYTGELFF. The CDR3 nucleotides read TGTGCCAGCAGCCCCTTCAGGGGCGCTTACACCGGGGAGCTGTTTTTT.

The chain has TRBV19 and TRBJ2-1; 11 bases agree with TRBD2. V was pared by 10 bases and J by 7 bases, with 12 bases of the junction left unmatched. Per the germline V gene, CDR1 is LNHDA and CDR2 is SQIVND (reference sequence). There are 15 residues in the CDR3. CDR3 DNA: TGTGCCACCATGCCAACTAGCGGGAGCCGGAATGAGCAGTTCTTC. This translates into CATMPTSGSRNEQFF.

This sequence joins TRBV28 and TRBJ1-1; 7 bases are shared with TRBD1. The CDR3 totals 14 residues. V dropped 4 bases and J dropped 3; count of bases not matched to a gene: 5. Germline V gene lookup returns CDR1 MDHEN and CDR2 SYDVKM. The CDR3 nucleotides are TGTGCCAGCAGTTCAAGCGACAGGGACACTGAAGCTTTCTTT. This translates into CASSSSDRDTEAFF.

About this clone itself: Sequence at one end of the junction differs from germline and may be a read error. The rearrangement links TRBV12-5 to TRBJ1-2, with 7 bases fitting TRBD1. The CDR3 extends over 12 amino acids. The germline gives CDR1 LGHNT, CDR2 FRNRAP. CDR3 amino acids: CASGLFTGQPSF. Written as DNA, the CDR3 is TGTGCTAGTGGTTTGTTCACGGGACAGCCATCCTTC.

The V and J genes are TRBV28 and TRBJ1-2; D is ambiguous. The CDR3 is 14 residues long. Germline V lookup: CDR1 MDHEN, CDR2 SYDVKM. V lost 5 bases to trimming and J lost 0 bases, with 10 bases between them. DNA of the CDR3: TGTGCCAGCAGTCCTGAGGTTGCTAACTATGGCTACACCTTC. It translates to CASSPEVANYGYTF.

V is TRBV5-6 and J is TRBJ2-2; D perhaps matches TRBD1 (6 bases). The CDR3 totals 15 residues. V dropped 0 bases and J dropped 4 bases, with 10 bases sitting between them. Germline CDR1 and CDR2: SGHDT and YYEEEE. CDR3 region: CASSLVGGSTGELFF. The CDR3 coding sequence is TGTGCCAGCAGCTTGGTAGGGGGAAGCACCGGGGAGCTGTTTTTT.

The CDR3 DNA is TGCGCCAGCAGCTCGATGGGGGCTACGGGGGCCAACGTCCTGACTTTC. Translation gives CASSSMGATGANVLTF. The chain employs TRBV5-1 and TRBJ2-6, with D perhaps matching TRBD1 (6 bases). There are 16 residues in the CDR3. Trimming cost V 3 bases and J 4 bases, with 14 bases left between them. Germline lookup yields CDR1 SGHRS and CDR2 YFSETQ.

This clone was observed a single time. The chain recombines TRBV6-5 with TRBJ1-2; 7 nucleotides match TRBD1. V was pared by 5 bases and J by 3 bases, with 6 bases of the junction left unmatched. CDR1 is MNHEY and CDR2 is SVGAGI in the germline V gene. The CDR3 spans 14 residues. This CDR3 is CASSMQGDYYGYTF. The CDR3 bases are TGTGCCAGCAGTATGCAGGGGGATTACTATGGCTACACCTTC.

V is TRBV3-1 (or the pseudogene TRBV3-2) and J is TRBJ1-2; D may be TRBD1 (5 bases). Per the germline V gene, CDR1 is LGHDT and CDR2 is YNNKEL (reference sequence). The CDR3 runs to 13 residues. V dropped 0 bases and J dropped 7 bases, with 9 bases sitting between them. CDR3 DNA sequence: TGTGCCAGCAGCCAAGAAGGGGAGGCTGGCTACACCTTC. Protein sequence: CASSQEGEAGYTF.

This clone was found once. The genes are TRBV7-9 and TRBJ2-3; TRBD2 might be the D (6 bases). The germline gives CDR1 SEHNR, CDR2 FQNEAQ (reference sequence). Trimming cost V 1 base and J 3 bases, with 11 bases left between them. The CDR3 totals 15 residues. The CDR3 DNA sequence: TGTGCCAGCAGCTTAGGAATAGCGGAGACAGATACGCAGTATTTT. Amino acid sequence: CASSLGIAETDTQYF.

The chain has TRBV5-1 and TRBJ2-2, with 8 bases fitting TRBD2. V trimming: 0 bases; J trimming: 6 bases; junction bases outside the gene matches: 4. The CDR3 sequence is 15 residues long. Germline CDR1 and CDR2: SGHRS and YFSETQ. The chain's CDR3 is CASSLESGSAGELFF. For the CDR3, the DNA is TGCGCCAGCAGCTTGGAGAGCGGGAGCGCCGGGGAGCTGTTTTTT.

This chain links TRBV5-5 with TRBJ1-5; perhaps TRBD1 as D (5 bases). There are 13 residues in the CDR3. Trimming took off 1 base at V and 10 bases at J, with 12 bases between the two ends. Germline CDR1 SGHKS, CDR2 YYEKEE (reference sequence). The CDR3 region has the DNA TGTGCCAGCAGCTTGACAGGAGAGGAACCCCAGCATTTT. Protein product: CASSLTGEEPQHF.

The DNA for the CDR3 is TGTGCCAGCAGCTTCCGGGGAGGGCCTGGGGCCAACGTCCTGACTTTC. This gives the protein CASSFRGGPGANVLTF. The chain joins TRBV11-1 to TRBJ2-6; 7 positions match TRBD2. The V gene's germline CDR1 is SGHAT and CDR2 FQDESV (reference sequence). CDR3 length equals 16 residues. J was trimmed by 2 bases and V by 3 bases; bases with no gene match: 4.

V is TRBV5-1 and J is TRBJ1-6; the D gene is possibly TRBD1 (6 bases). V was pared by 4 bases and J by 8 bases, with 13 bases between. The CDR3 runs 14 residues. Germline V gene data show CDR1 as SGHRS and CDR2 as YFSETQ. The CDR3 DNA is TGCGCCAGCAGCGTGACAGGCTCAGATTCACCCCTCCACTTT. Translation: CASSVTGSDSPLHF.

This clone turned up a few times. The chain combines TRBV1 with TRBJ2-2; the table assigns TRBD2, which was not confirmed against the DNA. TRBV1 is given as a pseudogene. The CDR3 contains 17 residues. CDR3 residues: CTSSQEKEGSRAGELFF. The CDR3 DNA reads TGCACCAGCAGCCAAGAGAAAGAGGGTAGTAGGGCCGGGGAGCTGTTTTTT.

The rearrangement uses TRBV10-2 and TRBJ2-2; 12 positions match TRBD2. CDR3 length: 14 residues. CDR1 WSHSY and CDR2 SAAADI come from the germline V gene. The ends lost 8 bases at V and 6 bases at J; junction bases unmatched: 4. CDR3 coding DNA: TGCGCCAGCCGGTCTAGCGGGGGGGCCGGGGAGCTGTTTTTT. Protein sequence: CASRSSGGAGELFF.

The CDR3 is CASRSGGEETQYF. Written as DNA, the CDR3 is TGTGCCAGCAGGAGCGGGGGAGAGGAGACCCAGTACTTC. The chain uses TRBV12-3 or TRBV12-4 and TRBJ2-5; TRBD2 matches at 8 bases. The CDR3 contains 13 residues. With 6 bases clipped from V and 5 bases from J, the junction kept 5 bases outside the gene matches.

This clone was detected a few times. The V gene is TRBV12-5, the J gene TRBJ1-1; D is unresolved. Germline assignment: CDR1 LGHNT and CDR2 FRNRAP. The CDR3 is 15 amino acids. Trimming took off 5 bases at V and 0 bases at J, with 13 bases between the two ends. CDR3 amino acids: CASGLGHTVNTEAFF. The DNA for the CDR3 is TGTGCTAGTGGTCTAGGCCATACGGTGAACACTGAAGCTTTCTTT.

This clone was seen just once. The V call is TRBV18, the J call TRBJ1-1, with 8 bases lining up with TRBD1. Per germline, CDR1 KGHSH and CDR2 LQKENI. Trimming cost V 4 bases and J 5 bases; bases outside gene matches: 6. The CDR3 sequence is 14 residues long. CDR3 sequence: CASSQQGAETEAFF. CDR3 nucleotide sequence: TGTGCCAGCTCACAGCAGGGGGCGGAGACTGAAGCTTTCTTT.

This clone is a singleton in its sample. This chain connects TRBV7-2 to TRBJ1-1; D is unresolved. Trimming took 2 bases from V and 0 from J, leaving 4 bases between them. This CDR3 spans 13 amino acids. Germline V gene lookup returns CDR1 SGHTA and CDR2 FQGNSA. As DNA, the CDR3 is TGTGCCAGCAGCTTACTAATGAACACTGAAGCTTTCTTT. Protein sequence: CASSLLMNTEAFF.

This clone was seen only once. The chain has TRBV30 and TRBJ2-7; 8 bases match TRBD2. The CDR3 is 13 residues long. Per the germline V gene, CDR1 is GTSNPN and CDR2 is SVGIG (reference sequence). The V and J ends lost 1 base and 3 bases, in that order; junction bases with no gene match: 2. CDR3 amino acids: CAWSDSGIYEQYF. The CDR3 region has the DNA TGTGCCTGGAGTGATAGCGGGATCTACGAGCAGTACTTC.

The chain has TRBV7-9 and TRBJ1-4; 7 nucleotides align to TRBD1. J lost 8 bases, V lost 6 bases, and 9 bases had no gene match. In germline, CDR1 is SEHNR, CDR2 FQNEAQ (reference sequence). The CDR3 covers 14 residues. The DNA of the CDR3 is TGTGCCAGCAGTATGGAGGGGGCGGCCGAAAAACTGTTTTTT. It codes for CASSMEGAAEKLFF. Full variable domain (missing parts from reference TRBV7-9 and TRBJ1-4): DTGVSQNPRHKITKRGQNVTFRCDPISEHNRLYWYRQTLGQGPEFLTYFQNEAQLEKSRLLSDRFSAERPKGSFSTLEIQRTEQGDSAMYLCASSMEGAAEKLFFGSGTQLSVL.

The chain is built from TRBV19 and TRBJ2-4; tentative D call: TRBD2 (6 bases). This CDR3 is 14 amino acids long. Between the trimmed V and J ends, which lost 5 bases and 5 bases, there was a span of 13 bases. Per the germline V gene, CDR1 is LNHDA and CDR2 is SQIVND (reference sequence). The CDR3 loop is CASSGRTGQNIQYF. In nucleotides, the CDR3 is TGTGCCAGTAGTGGGAGGACGGGGCAAAACATTCAGTACTTC.

V usage is TRBV10-2 and J usage is TRBJ2-3; TRBD1 might be the D (6 bases). The CDR3 length is 13 residues. V dropped 6 bases and J dropped 7 bases, with 14 bases sitting between them. From germline, CDR1 is WSHSY and CDR2 SAAADI. The CDR3 DNA reads TGCGCCAGCAGGGACAGAGTACCCAATACGCAGTATTTT. Translated: CASRDRVPNTQYF.

The chain recombines TRBV12-5 with TRBJ2-2; 9 nucleotides align to TRBD1. Germline CDR1 reads LGHNT; CDR2 reads FRNRAP. The J segment lost 8 bases and the V segment lost 0 bases, leaving 7 bases of the junction unmatched. This CDR3 has 16 amino acids. The CDR3 loop is CASGLVGQGSKGELFF. In nucleotides, the CDR3 is TGTGCTAGTGGTTTGGTGGGACAGGGAAGTAAGGGGGAGCTGTTTTTT. Filled out from reference TRBV12-5 and TRBJ2-2, the complete variable domain reads DARVTQTPRHKVTEMGQEVTMRCQPILGHNTVFWYRQTMMQGLELLAYFRNRAPLDDSGMPKDRFSAEMPDATLATLKIQPSEPRDSAVYFCASGLVGQGSKGELFFGEGSRLTVL.

This clone was seen a single time. The rearrangement uses TRBV5-5 and TRBJ1-6; unclear D gene. This CDR3 contains 13 residues. Germline CDR1 reads SGHKS; CDR2 reads YYEKEE (reference sequence). Trimming pared 3 bases from V and 7 bases from J, leaving 8 bases between. For the CDR3, the DNA is TGTGCCAGCAGCTCGATCGAGAATTCACCCCTCCACTTT. Translation: CASSSIENSPLHF.

The chain carries TRBV19 and TRBJ2-7; 8 nucleotides line up with TRBD1. The length of the CDR3 is 14 residues. Trimming at V came to 2 bases and at J to 0 bases, leaving 0 bases not matched to a gene. The germline CDR1 and CDR2 sequences are LNHDA and SQIVND (reference sequence). CDR3 nucleotides: TGTGCCAGTAGTATACAGGGGGCCTCCTACGAGCAGTACTTC. Protein sequence: CASSIQGASYEQYF.